Listed below are T cell receptor beta chains from one sample, sequenced in a study of early T cells in non-severe SARS-CoV-2 infection. TCRdb itself ran the 5' RACE reads through MiXCR, one entry per CDR3 protein. The top ten hold 7.9% of the sample, which has over 30,000 distinct CDR3 sequences, 4.7% seen once. The specimen was whole blood. These receptors were taken from an adult who was a healthcare worker with PCR-confirmed SARS-CoV-2 infection or an uninfected control (not recorded which). The CDR3 runs from the conserved cysteine through the conserved F or W. A D gene is named only where the DNA matches it firmly. Where a row states a size, it is once, few, many or the class of an expanded clone; other rows omit it.

CASSSSPDTQYF,TGTGCCAGCAGCTCTTCACCAGATACGCAGTATTTT,-,TRBV7-2,TRBJ2-3,many
CASSVRLAREQFF,TGTGCCAGCAGTGTTAGACTCGCCAGGGAGCAGTTCTTC,-,TRBV7-4,TRBJ2-1,few
CAISEGLAGMTDTQYF,TGTGCCATCAGCGAAGGACTAGCGGGGATGACAGATACGCAGTATTTT,TRBD2,TRBV10-3,TRBJ2-3,many
CASSRDTQAFF,TGTGCCAGCAGCAGGGACACCCAAGCTTTCTTT,-,TRBV12-3/TRBV12-4,TRBJ1-1,-
CSARDLGGTYNEQFF,TGCAGTGCTAGAGATCTCGGGGGAACCTACAATGAGCAGTTCTTC,-,TRBV20-1,TRBJ2-1,few
CAWKPPARGLSGELFF,TGTGCCTGGAAACCCCCGGCCAGGGGGCTTTCCGGGGAGCTGTTTTTT,TRBD1,TRBV30,TRBJ2-2,few
CASSLPVGDYEQYF,TGTGCCAGCAGTCTCCCTGTTGGGGATTACGAGCAGTACTTC,-,TRBV28,TRBJ2-7,many
CASSSRDRGYQETQYF,TGCGCCAGCAGCTCCCGGGACAGGGGCTACCAAGAGACCCAGTACTTC,TRBD1,TRBV5-1,TRBJ2-5,many
CASSSRGRAEKLFF,TGTGCCAGCAGTAGCAGGGGGCGAGCAGAAAAACTGTTTTTT,TRBD1,TRBV2,TRBJ1-4,many
CASSEGPNSPKANYGYTF,TGTGCCAGCAGTGAGGGACCGAACTCCCCCAAAGCTAACTATGGCTACACCTTC,-,TRBV27,TRBJ1-2,many
CASSFDQNTEAFF,TGTGCCAGCAGCTTCGATCAGAACACTGAAGCTTTCTTT,-,TRBV9,TRBJ1-1,many
CASSGEISGYTF,TGTGCCAGCAGCGGGGAAATTAGTGGCTACACCTTC,-,TRBV7-9,TRBJ1-2,many
CASSTAGTFYGYTF,TGTGCCAGCAGTACCGCCGGGACGTTCTATGGCTACACCTTC,-,TRBV28,TRBJ1-2,few
CASSLRTGESETQYF,TGTGCCAGCAGCTTGCGGACAGGGGAGTCAGAGACCCAGTACTTC,TRBD1,TRBV11-2,TRBJ2-5,few
CATSGPPGQGADEQFF,TGTGCCACCAGTGGCCCACCGGGACAGGGGGCTGATGAGCAGTTCTTC,TRBD1,TRBV24-1,TRBJ2-1,many
CASSPPGRRLTSTDTQYF,TGTGCCAGCTCACCACCGGGTCGAAGGCTCACTAGCACAGATACGCAGTATTTT,-,TRBV18,TRBJ2-3,-
CSAQGTYTDTQYF,TGCAGTGCTCAGGGGACATACACAGATACGCAGTATTTT,-,TRBV20-1,TRBJ2-3,many
CSARERVVTEAFF,TGCAGTGCTAGAGAGAGGGTCGTCACTGAAGCTTTCTTT,-,TRBV20-1,TRBJ1-1,many
CSARDPGPYYGYTF,TGCAGTGCTAGAGATCCAGGGCCCTACTATGGCTACACCTTC,-,TRBV20-1,TRBJ1-2,many
CASRNYRGSYEQYF,TGTGCCAGCAGGAACTACAGGGGCTCCTACGAGCAGTACTTC,TRBD1,TRBV28,TRBJ2-7,few
CASSSLRGPSVNTGELFF,TGTGCCAGCAGCTCGTTAAGGGGGCCTAGCGTCAACACCGGGGAGCTGTTTTTT,-,TRBV7-3,TRBJ2-2,many
CASSQSQGPNSNYGYTF,TGTGCCAGCAGCCAATCGCAGGGTCCTAATTCTAACTATGGCTACACCTTC,-,TRBV11-1,TRBJ1-2,many
CASSQQGHNSPLHF,TGTGCCAGCAGCCAACAGGGTCACAATTCACCCCTCCACTTT,-,TRBV3-1,TRBJ1-6,few
CASSYSGVSPLHF,TGTGCCAGCAGTTACTCAGGGGTGTCACCCCTCCACTTT,-,TRBV6-5,TRBJ1-6,many
CASSPIERGDETQYF,TGTGCCAGCAGCCCCATTGAGCGGGGGGATGAGACCCAGTACTTC,TRBD2,TRBV7-2,TRBJ2-5,few